This TCR beta chain was sequenced for a study of radiotherapy plus CTLA-4 blockade in lung cancer. Study-wide context: Objective responses were recorded in 15% to 20% of patients, with disease control recorded in approximately 32%.

Profiling relied on immunoSEQ multiplex PCR, and the TCRdb table lists in-frame clones only, not all of them. The sample includes under 90,000 clones, around 72% of them seen just once. Trimming took off 3 bases at V and 2 bases at J, with 11 bases between the two ends. The germline V gene encodes CDR1 SGHAT and CDR2 FQNNGV. This CDR3 is 14 amino acids long. Here the sequenced sample was peripheral blood, taken from a patient treated with radiotherapy plus ipilimumab. The chain combines TRBV11-2 with TRBJ2-7; no firm D call. The sequence was obtained from a human donor with non-small cell lung cancer that progressed on radiotherapy plus ipilimumab. The DNA for the CDR3 is TGTGCCAGCAGCTTCAGTACCCCGACCTACGAGCAGTACTTC. Translation gives CASSFSTPTYEQYF. Using reference TRBV11-2 and TRBJ2-7 for the parts outside the CDR3, the full variable domain is EAGVAQSPRYKIIEKRQSVAFWCNPISGHATLYWYQQILGQGPKLLIQFQNNGVVDDSQLPKDRFSAERLKGVDSTLKIQPAKLEDSAVYLCASSFSTPTYEQYFGPGTRLTVT.